Below, one T cell receptor (beta chain) is given with its context. Its antigen is unidentified. CDR3 size: 15 residues. V lost 4 bases, J lost 4 bases, and 17 bases lay in between. Germline-derived CDR1 and CDR2 are SGHTS and YDEGEE. The entry originates in a study of T cell responses to AZD1222 COVID-19 vaccine. Study-wide results and caveats: Breadth and depth of Spike-specific TCRs rose after two AZD1222 doses. Distributed over spike, vaccine-associated CD4 TCRs predominated at 160-218 and 743-854. Possibly, clonal diversity was underestimated; donors were largely white British and included more females.

Sequencing used immunoSEQ multiplex PCR; TCRdb keeps in-frame clones, though not all of them. The data contain 95,000 to 150,000 clones, around 92% of them singletons. This chain links TRBV5-8 with TRBJ1-2, with D unresolved. The sequencing used peripheral blood, collected on day 0 of AZD1222 vaccination. The clonotype was recovered from an adult in good health. CDR3: CASSQLPRGGYGYTF. The DNA for the CDR3 is TGTGCCAGCAGCCAACTTCCCCGGGGTGGCTATGGCTACACCTTC.